Described below is a single T cell receptor beta chain sequence and its context. This clonotype was recorded at least ten times. Its specific antigen is unknown. No quality values exist for individual bases; no much larger clone is one base distant. The library was generated by 5' RACE. The sample was run on a NextSeq 500. The TCR library protocol attached unique molecular identifiers to individual cDNA molecules to correct for sequencing error and PCR bias. Both TCR alpha and beta chains were sequenced, and tight co-correlation was observed between alpha and beta sequence abundances in each sample. Concerning the study's data processing: V gene, J gene and CDR3 annotation of TCR sequences was performed with Decombinator V4. TCRs were defined as expanded if a significant change between any two time points was detected under a Poisson model with p below 0.0001. Abundances of TCRs were expressed as counts per million after normalisation to the total number of TCRs sequenced in each sample. MAIT TCRs were defined by TRAV1-2 paired with TRAJ12, TRAJ20 or TRAJ33, and iNKT TCRs by TRAV10 paired with TRAJ18. A search of VDJdb, accessed on 1 November 2021, was run for TCRs annotated to CMV, EBV and SARS-CoV-2, with TCRs annotated for multiple antigens excluded. TCRdb itself trimmed the public reads at Q25 with fastp, ran MiXCR and retained productive beta chains. Rows merge per CDR3 protein into single entries with the most common DNA and genes. The V and J calls here are based on TCRdb, not the publication. The sample table holds about 64,000 distinct CDR3 sequences, of which less than 15% were seen once. Roughly 4.2% of the sample comes from the top ten.

This record comes from a study of early T cells in non-severe SARS-CoV-2 infection (dated by TCRdb to about 2021). A note on the overall study: Bulk RNA from unsorted whole blood was used for TCR sequencing, so alpha and beta chains could not be paired. Summary of the overall study and its limitations: VDJdb matching was skewed toward anti-spike CD8 responses and likely underestimated virus-specific expansions, missing private and CD4 specificities.

Set within a cohort of healthcare workers in London, UK, this nested case-control study involved weekly PCR testing of nasopharyngeal swabs along with blood sampling. Healthcare workers were enrolled in the week of the UK lockdown, from 23 to 31 March 2020, and were followed every week for up to roughly 15 weeks. Cut back by 3 bases and 4 bases, the V and J ends lie 14 bases apart. From cysteine to phenylalanine, the CDR3 is 15 amino acids long. Only the CDR3 DNA is retained, 45 bases long and in frame from the first base. Via the germline V gene, CDR1 is SGHVS and CDR2 FQNEAQ. What was sequenced was whole blood. This sequence uses TRBV7-8 and TRBJ2-3; no D segment can be confidently identified. The clonotype originates from an adult who was a healthcare worker with PCR-confirmed SARS-CoV-2 infection or an uninfected control (not recorded which). In nucleotide form, the sequence is TGTGCCAGCAGCTTGGCCCTGGAGTGGTCAGATACGCAGTATTTT. This is translated as CASSLALEWSDTQYF.